Listed below are T cell receptor beta chains from one sample, sequenced in a study of T cell responses to AZD1222 COVID-19 vaccine. Profiled with immunoSEQ multiplex PCR; TCRdb holds only in-frame clones, not every one. The sample lists about 130,000 clones; about 90% were seen once. The source was peripheral blood, collected on day 0 of MenACWY control vaccination. The receptors were sampled from an adult in good health. Each CDR3 is given with its conserved first and last residue. D genes are given only for firm matches. Rows give clone size only sometimes, using once, few, many, or a class for an expanded clone.

v_call	clone_size	j_call	d_call	cdr3_aa	cdr3_nt
TRBV28	-	TRBJ1-1	-	CASSPRVTEAFF	TGTGCCAGCAGCCCCAGGGTAACTGAAGCTTTCTTT
TRBV5-6	once	TRBJ2-7	-	CASSPSPGALSYEQYF	TGTGCCAGCAGCCCGAGCCCAGGGGCCCTCTCCTACGAGCAGTACTTC
TRBV19	few	TRBJ2-3	TRBD2	CASSIRAGDTDTQYF	TGTGCCAGTAGTATCAGGGCGGGGGACACAGATACGCAGTATTTT
TRBV7-2	-	TRBJ1-5	-	CASSLAPGANQPQHF	TGTGCCAGCAGCTTAGCGCCGGGAGCGAATCAGCCCCAGCATTTT
TRBV7-2	-	TRBJ2-3	-	CASSSFSTQYF	TGTGCCAGCAGCTCCTTCAGTACGCAGTATTTT
TRBV9	-	TRBJ2-3	TRBD2	CASSVSGGSTDTQYF	TGTGCCAGCAGCGTTAGCGGGGGGAGCACAGATACGCAGTATTTT
TRBV2	-	TRBJ1-6	-	CASRRTDNSPLHF	TGTGCCAGCAGAAGGACAGATAATTCACCCCTCCACTTT
TRBV10-3	-	TRBJ2-3	-	CAISDPGAQTDTQYF	TGTGCCATCAGTGATCCAGGGGCGCAAACAGATACGCAGTATTTT
TRBV19	-	TRBJ2-2	-	CASTSQGNTGELFF	TGTGCCAGTACCTCCCAAGGTAACACCGGGGAGCTGTTTTTT
TRBV24-1	-	TRBJ2-3	TRBD1	CATDRAGTDTQYF	TGTGCCACGGACAGGGCGGGTACAGATACGCAGTATTTT
TRBV11-2	-	TRBJ1-4	-	CASSLNMGVGKLFF	TGTGCCAGCAGCTTAAACATGGGGGTTGGAAAACTGTTTTTT
TRBV9	-	TRBJ2-2	TRBD2	CASSAGDYGGGELFF	TGTGCCAGCAGCGCCGGGGACTACGGGGGCGGGGAGCTGTTTTTT
TRBV9	-	TRBJ1-2	-	CASSPPAGEAVGYTF	TGTGCCAGCAGCCCCCCGGCGGGGGAGGCGGTTGGCTACACCTTC
TRBV18	-	TRBJ1-2	-	CASSPGQGKSYTF	TGTGCCAGCTCACCGGGTCAGGGGAAGAGCTACACCTTC
TRBV14	-	TRBJ2-7	-	CASSQDAGARVFLYEQYF	TGTGCCAGCAGCCAAGACGCGGGGGCGCGAGTTTTTCTCTACGAGCAGTACTTC
TRBV7-9	-	TRBJ2-3	-	CASSLGGASSTDTQYF	TGTGCCAGCAGCTTAGGGGGGGCATCTAGCACAGATACGCAGTATTTT
TRBV7-2	-	TRBJ1-2	-	CASSLIDDRTYGYTF	TGTGCCAGCAGCTTAATAGACGACAGAACCTATGGCTACACCTTC
TRBV11-2	-	TRBJ2-3	-	CASSLIQTLTDTQYF	TGTGCCAGCAGCTTGATTCAAACCCTGACAGATACGCAGTATTTT
TRBV29-1	-	TRBJ2-2	-	CSVVGGSTGSYTGELFF	TGCAGCGTTGTTGGGGGGTCCACCGGATCTTACACCGGGGAGCTGTTTTTT
TRBV6-5	-	TRBJ1-2	TRBD1	CASSPGTGNGYTF	TGTGCCAGCAGCCCCGGGACAGGGAATGGCTACACCTTC
TRBV4-3	-	TRBJ1-2	-	CASSQNWVQGNYGYTF	TGCGCCAGCAGCCAAAATTGGGTCCAGGGCAACTATGGCTACACCTTC
TRBV6-1	-	TRBJ1-4	-	CASSDLNEKLFF	TGTGCCAGCAGTGACCTAAATGAAAAACTGTTTTTT
TRBV7-9	-	TRBJ1-6	-	CASSSTAYNSPLHF	TGTGCCAGCAGCTCGACAGCCTATAATTCACCCCTCCACTTT
TRBV13	-	TRBJ2-3	-	CASSLRYRENTDTQYF	TGTGCCAGCAGCTTAAGGTACAGGGAGAACACAGATACGCAGTATTTT
TRBV18	-	TRBJ1-4	-	CASSPPDRNEKLFF	TGTGCCAGCTCACCACCGGACAGAAATGAAAAACTGTTTTTT
TRBV7-8	-	TRBJ1-1	-	CASRNRANEAFF	TGTGCCAGCCGGAACAGGGCCAATGAAGCTTTCTTT
TRBV18	once	TRBJ2-3	-	CASSTQKGTDTQYF	TGTGCCAGCTCCACCCAAAAGGGCACAGATACGCAGTATTTT
TRBV11-2	-	TRBJ2-1	TRBD2	CASSLDGHVGRGGKYEQFF	TGTGCCAGCAGCTTGGACGGGCACGTCGGGCGGGGGGGCAAGTATGAGCAGTTCTTC
TRBV29-1	-	TRBJ1-1	-	CSVESGNTEAFF	TGCAGCGTTGAGAGCGGGAACACTGAAGCTTTCTTT
TRBV10-3	-	TRBJ1-2	TRBD1	CAISVLPGTGGGYGYTF	TGTGCCATCAGTGTCCTACCTGGGACAGGGGGCGGCTATGGCTACACCTTC
TRBV29-1	-	TRBJ1-1	TRBD1	CSVEDRRGRRTEAFF	TGCAGCGTTGAAGATCGGAGGGGGCGCCGCACTGAAGCTTTCTTT
TRBV28	-	TRBJ2-1	TRBD2	CASSRIGLAGGFSYNEQFF	TGTGCCAGCAGTCGGATTGGTCTAGCGGGAGGTTTTTCCTACAATGAGCAGTTCTTC
TRBV3-1/TRBV3-2	-	TRBJ2-5	TRBD2	CASSHGAGGRQETQYF	TGTGCCAGCAGCCACGGAGCGGGGGGGCGACAAGAGACCCAGTACTTC
TRBV11-2	-	TRBJ2-3	-	CASSFSDTQYF	TGTGCCAGCAGCTTTTCGGATACGCAGTATTTT
TRBV4-2	-	TRBJ1-2	-	CASSPYGSGDTPYGYTF	TGTGCCAGCAGCCCCTACGGGTCAGGGGACACTCCCTATGGCTACACCTTC
TRBV9	-	TRBJ2-1	TRBD2	CASSVAISGRLSEQFF	TGTGCCAGCAGCGTAGCCATTAGCGGGAGGTTGAGTGAGCAGTTCTTC
TRBV3-1/TRBV3-2	-	TRBJ2-1	-	CASSYRDPKEVEQFF	TGTGCCAGCAGTTACCGGGACCCAAAAGAGGTAGAGCAGTTCTTC
TRBV9	-	TRBJ2-3	-	CASSVDQNSDTQYF	TGTGCCAGCAGCGTAGACCAGAATTCAGATACGCAGTATTTT
TRBV18	-	TRBJ2-3	TRBD1	CASSRDRVTDTQYF	TGTGCCAGCTCACGAGACAGGGTAACAGATACGCAGTATTTT
TRBV12-3/TRBV12-4	once	TRBJ2-1	-	CASSPGTFNFF	TGTGCCAGCAGTCCCGGGACTTTCAACTTCTTC
TRBV7-8	-	TRBJ2-7	TRBD2	CASSARTSGASYEQYF	TGTGCCAGCAGCGCCCGGACTAGCGGGGCATCCTACGAGCAGTACTTC
TRBV30	-	TRBJ2-1	TRBD2	CAWRGTSGYNEQFF	TGTGCCTGGAGGGGGACTAGCGGGTACAATGAGCAGTTCTTC
TRBV7-9	-	TRBJ1-6	-	CASSLIFRENSPLHF	TGTGCCAGCAGCTTGATCTTCAGGGAGAATTCACCCCTCCACTTT
TRBV18	-	TRBJ1-6	-	CASSPGTERGVYSPLHF	TGTGCCAGCTCACCAGGGACGGAACGGGGGGTATATTCACCCCTCCACTTT